One and the same sample provided the 19 T cell receptor beta chains below, sequenced in a study of early T cells in non-severe SARS-CoV-2 infection. In TCRdb, the 5' RACE reads were re-called with MiXCR into one record per CDR3 protein. The table includes approximately 110,000 distinct CDR3 sequences, about 15% detected once. The sample comprised whole blood. These receptors came from an adult who was a healthcare worker with PCR-confirmed SARS-CoV-2 infection or an uninfected control (not recorded which).

The chain couples TRBV5-1 to TRBJ2-1; 9 bases are shared with TRBD1. The CDR3 covers 14 residues. Germline V CDR1 and CDR2: SGHRS, YFSETQ. After removal of 0 bases from V and 9 bases from J, the junction contained 4 bases not matched to a gene. CDR3 sequence: CASSLEGQGFEQFF. The CDR3, as DNA: TGCGCCAGCAGCTTGGAAGGACAGGGGTTTGAGCAGTTCTTC.

This clonotype was picked up a small number of times. V gene TRBV30 combines with J gene TRBJ1-1, with D unclear. The CDR3 is made up of 13 amino acids. The V gene lost 0 bases and the J gene lost 1 base, with 6 bases spanning the gap. Germline CDR1 is GTSNPN and CDR2 is SVGIG (reference sequence). The CDR3 sequence is CAWSVKGNTEAFF. CDR3 nucleotides: TGTGCCTGGAGTGTAAAGGGGAACACTGAAGCTTTCTTT.

This clonotype has just a few counts. V is TRBV19 and J is TRBJ2-1; the D is unclear. The CDR3 is made up of 11 amino acids. From germline, CDR1 is LNHDA and CDR2 SQIVND (reference sequence). V was shortened by 4 bases and J by 7 bases, with 5 bases between the two germline ends. CDR3 protein: CASSRWNEQFF. The CDR3 bases are TGTGCCAGTAGTAGATGGAATGAGCAGTTCTTC.

This sequence joins TRBV15 and TRBJ1-2; TRBD1 might be the D (5 bases). Germline CDR1 reads LNHNV; CDR2 reads YYDKDF (reference sequence). The CDR3 is 13 amino acids. V dropped 1 base and J dropped 4 bases, with 7 bases sitting between them. In DNA form, the CDR3 reads TGTGCCACCAGCAGAGGCAGGGCCTATGGCTACACCTTC. Protein: CATSRGRAYGYTF. Combining the CDR3 with reference TRBV15 and TRBJ1-2 gives the whole variable domain DAMVIQNPRYQVTQFGKPVTLSCSQTLNHNVMYWYQQKSSQAPKLLFHYYDKDFNNEADTPDNFQSRRPNTSFCFLDIRSPGLGDTAMYLCATSRGRAYGYTFGSGTRLTVV.

There are a few counts of this clonotype. The J gene is TRBJ2-1, the V gene TRBV3-1, with 12 bases matching TRBD2. CDR1 is LGHDT, CDR2 YNNKEL, per germline (reference sequence). This CDR3 region has 19 residues. Germline trimming cut 4 bases from V and 7 bases from J; bases unmatched to any gene: 17. In nucleotides, the CDR3 is TGTGCCAGCAGCCCACTGACTAGCGGGGGACTAAAGCAGCGGAATGAGCAGTTCTTC. Translating it yields CASSPLTSGGLKQRNEQFF.

Only a few counts were recorded for this clonotype. The chain recombines TRBV27 with TRBJ2-3, with TRBD1 matching 8 bases. Trimming took 3 bases from V and 7 from J; bases not matched to a gene: 12. This CDR3 spans 16 amino acids. CDR1 is MNHEY and CDR2 is SMNVEV in the germline V gene (reference sequence). The CDR3 region has the DNA TGTGCCAGCAGTTTGGGGGACAGGTATACAGCTTATACGCAGTATTTT. Translating it yields CASSLGDRYTAYTQYF.

This clonotype occurred a few times. V usage is TRBV20-1 and J usage is TRBJ2-3, with a possible D match to TRBD1 (5 bases). Per germline, CDR1 DFQATT and CDR2 SNEGSKA (reference sequence). V was clipped by 6 bases and J by 6 bases, with 10 bases between them. This CDR3 comprises 11 residues. CDR3 nucleotides: TGCAGTGCCCAAGCAGGGGATACGCAGTATTTT. It translates to CSAQAGDTQYF.

The chain combines TRBV20-1 with TRBJ2-1, with 7 bases that match TRBD1. V trimming: 4 bases; J trimming: 8 bases; junction bases outside the gene matches: 11. Germline values: CDR1 DFQATT, CDR2 SNEGSKA (reference sequence). The CDR3 contains 14 residues. CDR3 residues: CSATREGARYEQFF. The CDR3 DNA follows: TGCAGTGCTACCCGAGAGGGGGCTAGGTATGAGCAGTTCTTC.

The CDR3 DNA reads as TGCGCCAGCAGCCAAGATTATGCGAGGGCAGATACGCAGTATTTT. Encoded protein: CASSQDYARADTQYF. V and J are TRBV4-1 and TRBJ2-3, with D perhaps matching TRBD2 (5 bases). From germline, CDR1 is MGHRA and CDR2 YSYEKL. The CDR3 loop spans 15 amino acids. Trimming removed 0 bases from V and 4 bases from J, with 11 bases in between.

V is TRBV7-8 and J is TRBJ1-2; the D gene is possibly TRBD1 (6 bases). Germline lookup yields CDR1 SGHVS and CDR2 FQNEAQ. Trimming shortened V by 5 bases and J by 8 bases, and 9 bases separated the two germline ends. The length of the CDR3 is 11 residues. In DNA form, the CDR3 reads TGTGCCAGCAGCCAGGGGCTCGGCTACACCTTC. Residues: CASSQGLGYTF.

V and J are TRBV2 and TRBJ2-1, with TRBD2 identical over 8 bases. Per germline, CDR1 SNHLY and CDR2 FYNNEI. This CDR3 is built from 14 residues. Unmatched junction bases numbered 10, after V lost 9 bases and J lost 6 bases. The CDR3 bases are TGTGCCAGGGGCGTAGCGGGACTCGGCAATGAGCAGTTCTTC. It codes for CARGVAGLGNEQFF.

This clonotype was counted a few times. V usage is TRBV25-1 and J usage is TRBJ2-5; TRBD2 agrees at 11 bases. Losses at the gene ends were 1 base for V and 1 base for J; bases not matched to a gene: 5. The CDR3 has 17 amino acids. Germline lookup yields CDR1 MGHDK and CDR2 SYGVNS. CDR3 nucleotides: TGTGCCAGCAGTGAATGGGGACTAGCGGCGATCCAAGAGACCCAGTACTTC. It translates to CASSEWGLAAIQETQYF.

The gene calls are TRBV30 and TRBJ2-7; the match to TRBD1 covers 7 bases. V trimming: 3 bases; J trimming: 0 bases; junction bases outside the gene matches: 8. This CDR3 is 15 amino acids long. Germline loops: CDR1 GTSNPN, CDR2 SVGIG (reference sequence). The CDR3 loop reads CAWSIGPGGSYEQYF. The CDR3 DNA reads TGTGCCTGGAGCATAGGCCCAGGGGGCTCCTACGAGCAGTACTTC.

This clonotype came up a few times. The gene calls are TRBV12-3 or TRBV12-4 and TRBJ1-6; D not certain. The CDR3 consists of 14 residues. Trimming removed 5 bases at V and 0 bases at J, with 5 bases between. CDR3 nucleotides: TGTGCCAGCAGTAAAAGCTCCTATAATTCACCCCTCCACTTT. It codes for CASSKSSYNSPLHF.

The rearrangement uses TRBV20-1 and TRBJ1-1; D is unclear. V was trimmed by 2 bases and J by 5 bases, leaving 6 bases between them. This CDR3 region has 11 residues. Germline CDR1 reads DFQATT; CDR2 reads SNEGSKA (reference sequence). As DNA, the CDR3 is TGCAGTGCTAGATTGGTGACTGAAGCTTTCTTT. Protein: CSARLVTEAFF.

This chain uses TRBV20-1 with TRBJ2-7, with 10 bases fitting TRBD1. Germline V gives CDR1 DFQATT, CDR2 SNEGSKA (reference sequence). The junction had 7 bases not matched to a gene; V was cut back by 2 bases and J by 6 bases. CDR3 length equals 14 residues. This chain's CDR3 is CSARSPGQGTEQYF. CDR3 in DNA: TGCAGTGCTAGATCCCCGGGACAGGGGACCGAGCAGTACTTC.

There are many counts of this clonotype. The V and J genes are TRBV4-1 and TRBJ2-1; 9 bases fit TRBD1. V shed 1 base and J 10 bases; nucleotides not matched to a gene: 5. Germline lookup yields CDR1 MGHRA and CDR2 YSYEKL. The CDR3 is 14 residues long. As DNA, the CDR3 is TGCGCCAGCAGCCAAGGGGGACAGGGCTACGAGCAGTTCTTC. Translated: CASSQGGQGYEQFF.

In DNA, the CDR3 is TGCAGTGCCCCCGATGGGGGCGGTGAGCAGTTCTTC. Its protein product is CSAPDGGGEQFF. The rearrangement links TRBV20-1 to TRBJ2-1; weak D call: TRBD1 (6 bases). With 6 bases removed from V and 9 bases from J, the gap between germline ends came to 15 bases. CDR1 is DFQATT, CDR2 SNEGSKA, per germline (reference sequence). The CDR3 sequence is 12 residues long.

This chain connects TRBV12-3 or TRBV12-4 to TRBJ2-1, with TRBD1 matching 12 bases. This CDR3 has 16 residues. The ends lost 6 bases at V and 9 bases at J; junction bases unmatched: 12. The CDR3, as DNA: TGTGCCAGCAGCTTGTCCGGGACAGGGGGCCGCGGTGAGCAGTTCTTC. Translating it yields CASSLSGTGGRGEQFF.